These 29 T cell receptor beta chains were sequenced from one sample in a study of sequential checkpoint blockade in melanoma. Repertoires were generated with immunoSEQ multiplex PCR, while TCRdb's copy carries only in-frame clones and drops some. The table lists 9,000 or so clones, 57% of them singletons. This sample's treatment: randomized to nivolumab then ipilimumab (arm A) or the reverse (arm B). The material was CD8+ T cells sorted from blood (inferred from file names), obtained from a patient given nivolumab and ipilimumab in sequence. These receptors originate from a human donor with melanoma.

This chain links TRBV27 with TRBJ1-3, with D perhaps matching TRBD1 (6 bases). This CDR3 has 14 amino acids. The ends were cut back, 3 bases at V and 4 bases at J, with 10 bases in the middle. Germline V lookup: CDR1 MNHEY, CDR2 SMNVEV (reference sequence). CDR3 residues: CASSLRGHGNTIYF. The CDR3 DNA reads TGTGCCAGCAGTTTGCGGGGGCACGGAAACACCATATATTTT.

This chain connects TRBV19 to TRBJ1-1, with 7 nucleotides matching TRBD1. Trimming took 6 bases from V and 2 from J; bases not matched to a gene: 9. This CDR3 spans 15 amino acids. CDR1 and CDR2 (germline): LNHDA, SQIVND (reference sequence). CDR3 protein: CASRDRQGSNTEAFF. In nucleotides, the CDR3 is TGTGCCAGTAGGGACCGACAGGGATCTAACACTGAAGCTTTCTTT. Full variable domain (missing parts from reference TRBV19 and TRBJ1-1): DGGITQSPKYLFRKEGQNVTLSCEQNLNHDAMYWYRQDPGQGLRLIYYSQIVNDFQKGDIAEGYSVSREKKESFPLTVTSAQKNPTAFYLCASRDRQGSNTEAFFGQGTRLTVV.

The V and J genes are TRBV27 and TRBJ2-5; a possible D gene is TRBD1 (6 bases). V was shortened by 5 bases and J by 2 bases, with 18 bases between the two germline ends. From germline, CDR1 is MNHEY and CDR2 SMNVEV (reference sequence). The CDR3 extends over 16 amino acids. CDR3 DNA sequence: TGTGCCAGCAGTCCAACTACCGGGACACGGCAAGAGACCCAGTACTTC. Encoded protein: CASSPTTGTRQETQYF.

The V gene is TRBV10-2, the J gene TRBJ1-2; D possibly corresponds to TRBD1 (6 bases). CDR3 length equals 16 residues. Trimming left V 0 bases short and J 7 bases short, with 18 bases between. Germline assignment: CDR1 WSHSY and CDR2 SAAADI. The CDR3 reads CASSESGTGSVGGYTF. The CDR3 nucleotides are TGCGCCAGCAGTGAGTCGGGAACAGGGTCGGTAGGTGGCTACACCTTC.

This clone was seen a handful of times. The chain carries TRBV6-4 and TRBJ2-1, with D perhaps TRBD2 (5 bases). This CDR3 has 15 amino acids. The V and J ends lost 0 bases and 5 bases respectively, with 11 bases between them. Germline loops: CDR1 MRHNA, CDR2 SNTAGT. CDR3 coding DNA: TGTGCCAGCAGTGACTCGAGATCCGGGAACAATGAGCAGTTCTTC. Protein product: CASSDSRSGNNEQFF.

Worth noting for this clone: Other nucleotide sequences from this sample produce the same CDR3. The V and J genes are TRBV28 and TRBJ2-5, with TRBD2 matching over 7 bases. V gave up 5 bases and J gave up 0 bases; unmatched junction bases: 24. Germline assignment: CDR1 MDHEN and CDR2 SYDVKM. This CDR3 comprises 21 residues. The CDR3 DNA is TGTGCCAGCAGTACCGGGACTATGGATATGGAGGCGTTGAGGTACCAAGAGACCCAGTACTTC. This sequence encodes CASSTGTMDMEALRYQETQYF.

The chain recombines TRBV7-6 with TRBJ2-7, with D unclear. CDR1 SGHVS and CDR2 FNYEAQ come from the germline V gene. Trimming removed 8 bases from V and 5 bases from J, with 16 bases in between. This CDR3 is 13 amino acids long. In DNA form, the CDR3 reads TGTGCCAGCGGGCGAACGATTGGCAACGAGCAGTACTTC. Amino acid sequence: CASGRTIGNEQYF.

This clone was seen only a few times. The chain carries TRBV7-3 and TRBJ2-3, with TRBD2 matching 9 bases. CDR1 and CDR2 (germline): SGHTA, FQGTGA. There are 16 residues in the CDR3. Germline trimming cut 5 bases from V and 1 base from J; bases unmatched to any gene: 7. CDR3 DNA: TGTGCCAGCAGCCCCCGGACTAGCGACGGCACAGATACGCAGTATTTT. It translates to CASSPRTSDGTDTQYF. The full variable domain, completed using reference TRBV7-3 and TRBJ2-3, is GAGVSQTPSNKVTEKGKYVELRCDPISGHTALYWYRQSLGQGPEFLIYFQGTGAADDSGLPNDRFFAVRPEGSVSTLKIQRTERGDSAVYLCASSPRTSDGTDTQYFGPGTRLTVL.

This clone was detected only a few times. The rearrangement joins TRBV5-6 to TRBJ2-7; possibly TRBD1 for D (6 bases). V lost 0 bases to trimming and J lost 4 bases, with 14 bases between them. Germline CDR1 is SGHDT and CDR2 is YYEEEE. The CDR3 loop spans 15 amino acids. The CDR3 reads CASSLDWTVRYEQYF. The CDR3 DNA reads as TGTGCCAGCAGCTTGGACTGGACAGTTAGGTACGAGCAGTACTTC.

The chain couples TRBV9 to TRBJ2-3; TRBD2 is a possible D gene (6 bases). This CDR3 is built from 16 residues. The V gene's germline CDR1 is SGDLS and CDR2 YYNGEE. Trimming left V 0 bases short and J 0 bases short, with 11 bases between. As DNA, the CDR3 is TGTGCCAGCAGCGTAGCTACGGCGGGAAGCACAGATACGCAGTATTTT. Its translation: CASSVATAGSTDTQYF.

The J gene is TRBJ2-1, the V gene TRBV5-4; possible D gene TRBD1, 6 bases. CDR1 and CDR2 (germline): SGHNT, YYREEE (reference sequence). CDR3 length: 15 residues. Trimming shortened V by 4 bases and J by 8 bases, and 19 bases separated the two germline ends. The CDR3 sequence is CASSPEDSLGDEQFF. In nucleotides, the CDR3 is TGTGCCAGCAGCCCCGAGGACAGCTTGGGCGATGAGCAGTTCTTC.

CDR3 amino acids: CASSGFSGGAGYNEQFF. The CDR3 nucleotides read TGCGCCAGCAGTGGTTTTAGCGGGGGGGCTGGCTACAATGAGCAGTTCTTC. The V call is TRBV10-2, the J call TRBJ2-1; 11 nucleotides align to TRBD2. V shed 4 bases and J 3 bases; nucleotides not matched to a gene: 8. There are 17 residues in the CDR3. CDR1 and CDR2 from the germline V gene are WSHSY and SAAADI.

The V call is TRBV7-1, the J call TRBJ1-4, with TRBD1 identical over 8 bases. TRBV7-1 carries the ORF label, with uncertain function. With V trimmed by 8 bases and J by 4 bases, 3 bases remained unmatched. The CDR3 contains 13 residues. The CDR3 sequence: CASGGQGNEKLFF. As DNA, the CDR3 is TGTGCCAGCGGAGGACAGGGTAATGAAAAACTGTTTTTT.

V and J are TRBV7-7 and TRBJ1-1; D gene ambiguous. Trimming cost V 8 bases and J 1 base, with 32 bases left between them. CDR3 size: 20 residues. The germline V gene encodes CDR1 SSHAT and CDR2 FNYEAQ (reference sequence). The CDR3 nucleotides are TGTGCCAGCCCCCTCCCACCGTGGGTGCACCGATCGGGAAAGAACACTGAAGCTTTCTTT. It specifies CASPLPPWVHRSGKNTEAFF.

V usage is TRBV6-5 and J usage is TRBJ1-2; 7 nucleotides agree with TRBD1. This CDR3 has 13 amino acids. Looked up from germline, CDR1 is MNHEY and CDR2 is SVGAGI. Trimming removed 4 bases from V and 7 bases from J; junction bases left unmatched: 6. The CDR3, as DNA: TGTGCCAGCAGTTCGACAGGGAGAGGTGGCTACACCTTC. As protein: CASSSTGRGGYTF.

Comment on this clone: Other DNA sequences in this sample translate to the same CDR3. The chain joins TRBV10-3 to TRBJ1-5; 10 bases line up with TRBD1. From germline, CDR1 is ENHRY and CDR2 SYGVKD. The ends lost 9 bases at V and 1 base at J; junction bases unmatched: 3. The CDR3 is 14 amino acids. The DNA of the CDR3 is TGTGCCATAGGGACAGGGGACAGCAATCAGCCCCAGCATTTT. Amino acids: CAIGTGDSNQPQHF.

The chain carries TRBV7-9 and TRBJ1-2; 10 bases are a match to TRBD1. The CDR3 runs 14 residues. Germline-derived CDR1 and CDR2 are SEHNR and FQNEAQ (reference sequence). Unmatched junction bases numbered 10, after V lost 11 bases and J lost 4 bases. CDR3 residues: CAGAGGQGSYGYTF. Here the CDR3 DNA reads TGTGCCGGAGCCGGGGGACAGGGGAGCTATGGCTACACCTTC.

In its sample, this clone was seen a few times. This chain links TRBV7-2 with TRBJ2-7; TRBD1 agrees at 8 bases. CDR1 is SGHTA and CDR2 is FQGNSA in the germline V gene. Losses at the gene ends were 6 bases for V and 0 bases for J; bases not matched to a gene: 7. The CDR3 runs 15 residues. CDR3 residues: CASRQDRASSYEQYF. The DNA of the CDR3 is TGTGCCAGCAGACAGGACAGGGCGAGCTCCTACGAGCAGTACTTC.

The count of this clone is one. The chain employs TRBV5-6 and TRBJ2-5, with D perhaps TRBD2 (5 bases). V gave up 0 bases and J gave up 4 bases, with 19 bases separating them. Germline V gene data show CDR1 as SGHDT and CDR2 as YYEEEE. CDR3 size: 17 residues. The CDR3 DNA is TGTGCCAGCAGCTTGGTCGCTAGCAGCAGGAGGTTAGAGACCCAGTACTTC. It encodes CASSLVASSRRLETQYF.

In its sample, this clone is medium-sized. The chain links TRBV7-9 to TRBJ1-4; D unresolved. The CDR3 spans 14 residues. Germline V gene sequence: CDR1 SEHNR, CDR2 FQNEAQ (reference sequence). Trimming pared 5 bases from V and 9 bases from J, leaving 16 bases between. This CDR3 is CASSPKGGGKKLFF. CDR3 DNA sequence: TGTGCCAGCAGCCCGAAGGGAGGTGGAAAAAAACTGTTTTTT. The complete variable domain, with remaining parts taken from reference TRBV7-9 and TRBJ1-4, reads DTGVSQNPRHKITKRGQNVTFRCDPISEHNRLYWYRQTLGQGPEFLTYFQNEAQLEKSRLLSDRFSAERPKGSFSTLEIQRTEQGDSAMYLCASSPKGGGKKLFFGSGTQLSVL.

The chain employs TRBV27 and TRBJ2-2, with D perhaps matching TRBD2 (5 bases). The V gene lost 5 bases and the J gene lost 3 bases, with 13 bases spanning the gap. CDR3 length: 15 residues. Germline V gene sequence: CDR1 MNHEY, CDR2 SMNVEV (reference sequence). This chain's CDR3 is CASSDWTGDTGELFF. The CDR3 region has the DNA TGTGCCAGCAGTGATTGGACCGGGGACACCGGGGAGCTGTTTTTT.

The gene calls are TRBV27 and TRBJ1-2; 10 bases match TRBD1. Germline values: CDR1 MNHEY, CDR2 SMNVEV (reference sequence). J was trimmed by 8 bases and V by 6 bases; bases with no gene match: 15. This CDR3 has 16 residues. The chain's CDR3 is CASSKIPGQGRDGYTF. The CDR3 nucleotides read TGTGCCAGCAGCAAAATACCGGGACAGGGGAGAGACGGCTACACCTTC.

The J gene is TRBJ2-2, the V gene TRBV6-6, with 8 bases fitting TRBD1. Trimming at V came to 7 bases and at J to 15 bases, leaving 13 bases not matched to a gene. This CDR3 has 13 amino acids. Germline V gene lookup returns CDR1 MNHNY and CDR2 SVGAGI (reference sequence). The CDR3 spells CASTLQGANKVFF. In DNA form, the CDR3 reads TGTGCCAGCACTCTGCAGGGGGCAAACAAAGTGTTTTTT.

V gene TRBV27 combines with J gene TRBJ2-3, with TRBD1 identical over 11 bases. V was clipped by 8 bases and J by 6 bases; unmatched bases: 10. The germline V gene has CDR1 MNHEY and CDR2 SMNVEV (reference sequence). The CDR3 totals 15 residues. The CDR3 loop is CASGKGQGAGDTQYF. In nucleotides, the CDR3 is TGTGCCAGCGGGAAAGGACAGGGGGCGGGGGATACGCAGTATTTT.

The V call is TRBV7-8, the J call TRBJ2-2, with TRBD1 identical over 9 bases. Germline CDR1 is SGHVS and CDR2 is FQNEAQ. CDR3 length: 15 amino acids. V dropped 6 bases and J dropped 6; count of bases not matched to a gene: 8. The CDR3: CASSSGQGRAGELFF. Written as DNA, the CDR3 is TGTGCCAGCAGTTCGGGACAGGGAAGAGCCGGGGAGCTGTTTTTT.

This clone has more than one count but fewer than ten. V gene TRBV19 combines with J gene TRBJ2-1; 7 bases are a match to TRBD2. J was trimmed by 0 bases and V by 4 bases; bases with no gene match: 3. The CDR3 is 15 residues long. Germline V gives CDR1 LNHDA, CDR2 SQIVND (reference sequence). Here the CDR3 reads CASSTGLSSYNEQFF. The CDR3 DNA sequence: TGTGCCAGTAGTACGGGACTATCCTCCTACAATGAGCAGTTCTTC. Full variable domain (rest looked up from reference TRBV19 and TRBJ2-1): DGGITQSPKYLFRKEGQNVTLSCEQNLNHDAMYWYRQDPGQGLRLIYYSQIVNDFQKGDIAEGYSVSREKKESFPLTVTSAQKNPTAFYLCASSTGLSSYNEQFFGPGTRLTVL.

The CDR3 nucleotides are TGTGCCAGCCAACTCAGGGGCCTAGACTACACAGATACGCAGTATTTT. This gives the protein CASQLRGLDYTDTQYF. The V call is TRBV13, the J call TRBJ2-3; maybe TRBD1 (6 bases). This CDR3 contains 16 residues. The V end was cut by 8 bases, the J end by 2 bases, with 20 bases between. CDR1 and CDR2 (germline): PRHDT, FYEKMQ (reference sequence).

This chain joins TRBV14 and TRBJ2-2; 11 nucleotides align to TRBD1. CDR1 and CDR2 from the germline V gene are SGHDN and FVKESK. J lost 4 bases, V lost 3 bases, and 4 bases had no gene match. This CDR3 has 16 residues. CDR3: CASSHRTGGITGELFF. The DNA for the CDR3 is TGTGCCAGCAGCCATCGGACAGGGGGCATCACCGGGGAGCTGTTTTTT.

By proportion, this clone is medium-sized. The same CDR3 is also encoded by other DNA sequences in this sample. The V and J genes are TRBV10-3 and TRBJ1-5; 8 bases align to TRBD1. The V and J ends lost 8 bases and 0 bases, in that order; junction bases with no gene match: 3. The CDR3 is made up of 14 amino acids. The germline gives CDR1 ENHRY, CDR2 SYGVKD. CDR3 sequence (DNA): TGTGCCATCGGGACAGGAGATAGCAATCAGCCCCAGCATTTT. It codes for CAIGTGDSNQPQHF.